Listed below are T cell receptor beta chains from one sample, sequenced in a study of blood T cell repertoires in COVID-19. Repertoires were generated with immunoSEQ multiplex PCR, while TCRdb's copy carries only in-frame clones and drops some. Of 60,000 to 65,000 clones listed, 80% to 90% are singletons. Sequenced sample: peripheral blood. The receptors come from a human donor with active COVID-19. The donor label of this sample is uncertain. Each CDR3 is given without its conserved first and last residue. The order of the fields is CDR3 protein, V gene, J gene, D gene. The D gene is left open where the match is weak.

ASSWQFQETQY	TRBV19	TRBJ2-5	.
ASSPPQGPGNTIY	TRBV9	TRBJ1-3	.
ASSTGTGRVKTEAF	TRBV19	TRBJ1-1	TRBD1
ASSYPGLRGTEAF	TRBV11-2	TRBJ1-1	.
ASSYWAGTTEAF	TRBV6-2/TRBV6-3	TRBJ1-1	.
ASRANLAGGYEQY	TRBV2	TRBJ2-7	TRBD2
SVMDRGAEAF	TRBV29-1	TRBJ1-1	TRBD1
ASTRDGQGYEQY	TRBV5-1	TRBJ2-7	TRBD1
ASSQPEGNSGGTDTQY	TRBV4-2	TRBJ2-3	TRBD2
SVETRGEASTRNTGELF	TRBV29-1	TRBJ2-2	.
ASSVGGQGDTIY	TRBV9	TRBJ1-3	TRBD1
ASSRTGTAIFSYEQY	TRBV6-7	TRBJ2-7	TRBD1
ASSRDRTVYEQY	TRBV28	TRBJ2-7	.
AWSETILQGADYGYT	TRBV30	TRBJ1-2	TRBD1
ASSPRLAGVDEQF	TRBV9	TRBJ2-1	TRBD2
ASSSGLYEQY	TRBV18	TRBJ2-7	.
ASSLGTPGVATQY	TRBV7-6	TRBJ2-5	.
ASSLVSSTDTQY	TRBV5-1	TRBJ2-3	.
ASSFRRLAGSTGELF	TRBV7-8	TRBJ2-2	TRBD2
ASSVRDLARYT	TRBV9	TRBJ1-2	.
ASSLSSGRFVSTDTQY	TRBV27	TRBJ2-3	TRBD2
ASSKSGTVSSYNEQF	TRBV6-4	TRBJ2-1	TRBD1
AWSVLAGKETQY	TRBV30	TRBJ2-5	TRBD2
ADRVGPGELF	TRBV7-3	TRBJ2-2	TRBD1
ASSPLAGDTDTQY	TRBV28	TRBJ2-3	TRBD2
ASSLVPGQGNNEQF	TRBV5-5	TRBJ2-1	TRBD1
ATSYGRGFREQY	TRBV15	TRBJ2-7	.
ASSRRTGPYEQY	TRBV27	TRBJ2-7	TRBD1
ASSERATSGGLDTQY	TRBV9	TRBJ2-3	TRBD2
ASSEALSGSTDEQF	TRBV2	TRBJ2-1	TRBD2
ASSSTLTSAEQF	TRBV5-4	TRBJ2-1	TRBD2
ASSYSRGTGNTIY	TRBV6-5	TRBJ1-3	.